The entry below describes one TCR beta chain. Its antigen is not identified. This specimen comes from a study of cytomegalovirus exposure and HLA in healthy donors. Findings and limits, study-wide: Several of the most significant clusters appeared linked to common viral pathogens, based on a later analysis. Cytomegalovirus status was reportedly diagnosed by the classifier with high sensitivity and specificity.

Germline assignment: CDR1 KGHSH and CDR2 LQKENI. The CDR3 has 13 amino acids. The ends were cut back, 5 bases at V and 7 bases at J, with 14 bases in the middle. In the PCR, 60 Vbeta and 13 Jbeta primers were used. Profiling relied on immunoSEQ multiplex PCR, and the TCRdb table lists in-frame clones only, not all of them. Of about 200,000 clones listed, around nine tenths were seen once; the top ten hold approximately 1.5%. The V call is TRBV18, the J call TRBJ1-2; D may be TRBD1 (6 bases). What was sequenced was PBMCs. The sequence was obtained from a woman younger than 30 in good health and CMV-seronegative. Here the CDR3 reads CASSSDSFVGYTF. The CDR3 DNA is TGTGCCAGCTCATCGGACAGTTTTGTTGGCTACACCTTC.